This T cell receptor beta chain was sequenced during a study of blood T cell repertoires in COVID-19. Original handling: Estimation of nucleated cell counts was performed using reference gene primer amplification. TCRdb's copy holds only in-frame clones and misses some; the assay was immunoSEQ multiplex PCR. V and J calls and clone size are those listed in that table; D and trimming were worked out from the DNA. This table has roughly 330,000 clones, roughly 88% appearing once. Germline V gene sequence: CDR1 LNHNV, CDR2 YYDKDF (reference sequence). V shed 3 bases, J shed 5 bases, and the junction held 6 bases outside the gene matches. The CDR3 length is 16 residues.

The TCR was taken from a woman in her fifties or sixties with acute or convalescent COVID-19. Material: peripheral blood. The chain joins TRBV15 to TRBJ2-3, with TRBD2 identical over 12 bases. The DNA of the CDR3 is TGTGCCACCAGCAGCAACCTAGCGGGAGGGGGAGATACGCAGTATTTT. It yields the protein CATSSNLAGGGDTQYF.